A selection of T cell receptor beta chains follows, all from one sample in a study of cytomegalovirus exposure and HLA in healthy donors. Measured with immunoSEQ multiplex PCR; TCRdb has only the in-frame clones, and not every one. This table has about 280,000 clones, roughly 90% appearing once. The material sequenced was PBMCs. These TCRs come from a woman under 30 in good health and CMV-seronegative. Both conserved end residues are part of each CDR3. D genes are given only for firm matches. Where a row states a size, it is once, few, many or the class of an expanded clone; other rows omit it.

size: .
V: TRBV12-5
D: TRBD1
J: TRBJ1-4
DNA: TGTGCTAGTGGTTTGGGCCCCGGGACAGTTTCCTCAACTAATGAAAAACTGTTTTTT
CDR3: CASGLGPGTVSSTNEKLFF

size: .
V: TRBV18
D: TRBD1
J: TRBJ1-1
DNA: TGTGCCAGTTCCGAGGGGGCGCAGATGAACACTGAAGCTTTCTTT
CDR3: CASSEGAQMNTEAFF

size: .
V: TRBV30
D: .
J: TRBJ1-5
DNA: TGTGCCTGGAAGGGGGGCAATCAGCCCCAGCATTTT
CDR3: CAWKGGNQPQHF

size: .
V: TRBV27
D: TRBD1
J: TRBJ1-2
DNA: TGTGCCAGCAGTTTGACACCGGACAGGAGAAACTATGGCTACACCTTC
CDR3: CASSLTPDRRNYGYTF

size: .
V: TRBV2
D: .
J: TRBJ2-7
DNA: TGTGCCAGCAGTCCGAGCTCCTACGAGCAGTACTTC
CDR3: CASSPSSYEQYF

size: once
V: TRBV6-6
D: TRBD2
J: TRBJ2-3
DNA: TGTGCCAGCAGCCCGGGACTAGCGGGGGGGCCTCATACGCAGTATTTT
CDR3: CASSPGLAGGPHTQYF

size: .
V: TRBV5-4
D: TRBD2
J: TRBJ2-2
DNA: TGTGCCAGCAGCTTGGGCGGGGGGGCGAACACCGGGGAGCTGTTTTTT
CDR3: CASSLGGGANTGELFF

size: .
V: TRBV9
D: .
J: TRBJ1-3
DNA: TGTGCCAGCAGCGAACGCCCCCGACAGGTTGGAAACACCATATATTTT
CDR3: CASSERPRQVGNTIYF

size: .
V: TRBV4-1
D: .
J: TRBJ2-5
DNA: TGCGCCAGCAGCCAGGACTTAGAGACCCAGTACTTC
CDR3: CASSQDLETQYF

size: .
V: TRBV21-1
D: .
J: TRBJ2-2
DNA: .
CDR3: CASSKVGKGSGAGELFF

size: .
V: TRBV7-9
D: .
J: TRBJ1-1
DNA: TGTGCCAGCCCCCTCCCCCCGGGGGGTTGGACTGAAGCTTTCTTT
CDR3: CASPLPPGGWTEAFF

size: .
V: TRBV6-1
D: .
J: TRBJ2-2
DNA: TGTGCCAGCACCCGAGGGAGGTTGAACACCGGGGAGCTGTTTTTT
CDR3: CASTRGRLNTGELFF

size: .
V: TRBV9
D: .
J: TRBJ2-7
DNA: TGTGCCAGCAGCCCAGGGTTCCCCTACGAGCAGTACTTC
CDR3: CASSPGFPYEQYF

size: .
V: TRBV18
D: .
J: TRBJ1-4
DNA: TGTGCCAGCTCCCTCCGAGGGGAAAAACTGTTTTTT
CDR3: CASSLRGEKLFF